The TCR beta chain described here comes from a study of blood T cell repertoires in COVID-19. Overall study context: Acute-phase and convalescent COVID-19 samples originated in the United States, Italy and Spain. T cells, B-cell-depleted T cells, or PBMCs supplied cDNA or gDNA.

Trimming at V came to 0 bases and at J to 0 bases, leaving 4 bases not matched to a gene. The length of the CDR3 is 16 residues. The germline CDR1 and CDR2 sequences are SGHRS and YFSETQ. Original processing notes: Cell counts per sample came from amplifying reference gene primers. Clones were read by immunoSEQ multiplex PCR, and TCRdb kept only the in-frame ones, dropping some. From that table come the V and J calls and clone size; the DNA was used to work out D and trimming. The sample lists a few hundred thousand clones, over 75% seen once, with 1.9% in the top ten. The sample comprised peripheral blood. The TCR sequence derives from a man in his forties with active or convalescent COVID-19. The rearrangement links TRBV5-1 to TRBJ1-1; the match to TRBD1 covers 8 bases. The CDR3 DNA reads as TGCGCCAGCAGCTTGGGGCAGGGGGCCATGAACACTGAAGCTTTCTTT. Protein product: CASSLGQGAMNTEAFF.